This T cell receptor (beta chain) was sequenced for a study of T cell repertoires in cytomegalovirus infection. The overall study: Evidence of both CMV infection and a matching HLA type came from public TCR beta signatures.

CDR3 length equals 15 residues. CDR1 and CDR2 (germline): DFQATT, SNEGSKA (reference sequence). The ends were cut back, 1 base at V and 2 bases at J, with 14 bases in the middle. This clonotype has a single count. The target antigen is unknown. Each CDR3 protein is one row after TCRdb ran MiXCR on the reads. The top ten clones hold around 13% of a sample with about 770,000 distinct CDR3 sequences, 29% of them seen once. Study-wide points: People with CMV and the relevant HLA were identified by cumulative public TCR beta family frequency. Ex vivo responses were dominated by HLA-C-restricted CMV-specific TCR beta clonotypes.

Material: cultured CD8+ T cells from PBMCs, obtained from culture after CMV antigen stimulation. The rearrangement joins TRBV20-1 to TRBJ1-2, with TRBD1 as a possible D gene (5 bases). This receptor was taken from a human donor in good health (CMV status not recorded). Some clones in this sample may be carry-over from other donors' samples. CDR3 nucleotides: TGCAGTGCTAGAGCTGTAACAGGATCCAACTATGGCTACACCTTC. This sequence encodes CSARAVTGSNYGYTF.